This record looks at one TCR beta chain sequence and its context. The data derive from a study of blood T cell repertoires in COVID-19. Study context: The United States, Italy and Spain provided the acute and convalescent COVID-19 samples. T cells, B-cell-depleted T cells, or PBMCs supplied cDNA or gDNA.

The CDR3 consists of 13 residues. V lost 1 base and J 4 bases, leaving 5 bases between the germline ends. In the original processing: By means of reference gene primer amplification, nucleated cell counts were estimated. The data were produced by immunoSEQ multiplex PCR, yet TCRdb's version contains in-frame clones alone and is incomplete. The V and J calls and the clone size are those of that table, but D and trimming were determined from the DNA. This sample has approximately 72,000 clones, with 86% found just once. Sequenced material: peripheral blood. The receptor's source is a woman in her fifties or sixties with acute or convalescent COVID-19. The chain carries TRBV12-3 or TRBV12-4 and TRBJ2-1; D is unresolved. In nucleotides, the CDR3 is TGTGCCAGCAGTTTAGTCGAGTACAATGAGCAGTTCTTC. Its protein is CASSLVEYNEQFF.